This T cell receptor beta chain is from a study of shared clonotypes between healthy human individuals. In germline, CDR1 is SEHNR, CDR2 FQNEAQ (reference sequence). The V and J ends lost 5 bases and 10 bases respectively, with 14 bases between them. There are 12 residues in the CDR3. This clone has more than one count but fewer than ten. Naive CD8 cells comprised CD45RO-negative, CCR7-positively selected cells, excluding terminally differentiated effector memory CD45RA+ cells. Libraries were prepared by immunoSEQ multiplex PCR; TCRdb keeps only in-frame clonotypes and omits some of them. The sample yields roughly 890,000 clones, 92% seen once.

Material: naive CD8+ T cells sorted from blood. This TCR came from a man aged 25-45 years in good health. This chain joins TRBV7-9 and TRBJ1-2, with D hard to call. CDR3 sequence reads: CASSGGSQYYTF. The DNA for the CDR3 is TGTGCCAGCAGCGGCGGGAGCCAATACTACACCTTC.